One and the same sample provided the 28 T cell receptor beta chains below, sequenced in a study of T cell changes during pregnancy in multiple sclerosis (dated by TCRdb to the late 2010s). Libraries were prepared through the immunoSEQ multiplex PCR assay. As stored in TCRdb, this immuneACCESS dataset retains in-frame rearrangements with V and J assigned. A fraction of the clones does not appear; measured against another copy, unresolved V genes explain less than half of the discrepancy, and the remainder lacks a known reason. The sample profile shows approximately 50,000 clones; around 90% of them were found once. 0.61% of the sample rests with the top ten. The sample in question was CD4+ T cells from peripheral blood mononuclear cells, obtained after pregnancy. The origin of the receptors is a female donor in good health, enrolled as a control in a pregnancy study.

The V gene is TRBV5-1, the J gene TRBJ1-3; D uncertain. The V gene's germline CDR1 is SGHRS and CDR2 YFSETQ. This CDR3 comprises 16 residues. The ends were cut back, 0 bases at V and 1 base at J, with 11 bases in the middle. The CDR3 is CASSLVGSASGNTIYF. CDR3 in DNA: TGCGCCAGCAGCTTGGTAGGCAGCGCTTCTGGAAACACCATATATTTT.

The CDR3 bases are TGTGCCACCAGCGGGGGACAGCCTGGGACTGAAGCTTTCTTT. This encodes CATSGGQPGTEAFF. The rearrangement links TRBV15 to TRBJ1-1; 7 bases align to TRBD1. Losses at the gene ends were 5 bases for V and 5 bases for J; bases not matched to a gene: 8. Germline CDR1 LNHNV, CDR2 YYDKDF (reference sequence). This CDR3 comprises 14 residues.

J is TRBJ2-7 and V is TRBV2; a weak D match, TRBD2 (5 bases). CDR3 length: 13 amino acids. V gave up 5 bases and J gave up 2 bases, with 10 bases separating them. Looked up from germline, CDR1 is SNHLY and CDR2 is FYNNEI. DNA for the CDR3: TGTGCCAGCAGTCAGGACGGGACCTACGAGCAGTACTTC. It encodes CASSQDGTYEQYF. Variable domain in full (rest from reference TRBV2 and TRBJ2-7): EPEVTQTPSHQVTQMGQEVILRCVPISNHLYFYWYRQILGQKVEFLVSFYNNEISEKSEIFDDQFSVERPDGSNFTLKIRSTKLEDSAMYFCASSQDGTYEQYFGPGTRLTVT.

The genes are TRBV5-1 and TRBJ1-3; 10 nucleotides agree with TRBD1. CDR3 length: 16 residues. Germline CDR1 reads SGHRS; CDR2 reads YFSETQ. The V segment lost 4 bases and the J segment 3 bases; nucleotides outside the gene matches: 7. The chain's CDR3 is CASSPGTGVNGNTIYF. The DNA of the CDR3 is TGCGCCAGCAGCCCCGGGACAGGGGTTAATGGAAACACCATATATTTT.

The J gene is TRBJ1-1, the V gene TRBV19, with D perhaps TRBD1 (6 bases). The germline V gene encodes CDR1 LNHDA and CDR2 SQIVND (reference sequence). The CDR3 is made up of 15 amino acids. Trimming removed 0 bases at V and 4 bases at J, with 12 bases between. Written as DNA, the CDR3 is TGTGCCAGTAGTATAGAATCGGGGGGCGTCACTGAAGCTTTCTTT. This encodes CASSIESGGVTEAFF.

CDR3 coding DNA: TGTGCCTGGAGCGCTACGTCCTATCCCGACGAGCAGTACTTC. Its translation: CAWSATSYPDEQYF. The genes are TRBV30 and TRBJ2-7; no definite D call. Germline V CDR1 and CDR2: GTSNPN, SVGIG (reference sequence). The germline V and J ends were trimmed by 3 bases and 5 bases, with 17 bases remaining between them. The CDR3 runs to 14 residues.

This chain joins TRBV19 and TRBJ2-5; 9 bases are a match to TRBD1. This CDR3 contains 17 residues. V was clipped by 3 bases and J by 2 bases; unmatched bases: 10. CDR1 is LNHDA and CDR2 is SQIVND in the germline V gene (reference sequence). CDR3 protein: CASSMTGQGRGQETQYF. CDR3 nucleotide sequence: TGTGCCAGTAGTATGACCGGACAGGGGCGAGGGCAAGAGACCCAGTACTTC.

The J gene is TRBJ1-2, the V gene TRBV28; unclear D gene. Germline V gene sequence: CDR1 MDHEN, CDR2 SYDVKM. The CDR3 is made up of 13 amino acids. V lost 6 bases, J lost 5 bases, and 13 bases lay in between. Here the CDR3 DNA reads TGTGCCAGCAGACCCGGAGGAGGTTATGGCTACACCTTC. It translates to CASRPGGGYGYTF.

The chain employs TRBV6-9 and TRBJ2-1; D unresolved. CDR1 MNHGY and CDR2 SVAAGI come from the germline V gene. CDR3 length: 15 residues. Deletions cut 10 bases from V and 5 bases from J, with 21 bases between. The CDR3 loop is CAKPGRHTPNNEQFF. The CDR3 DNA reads TGTGCCAAGCCAGGCCGGCATACCCCAAACAATGAGCAGTTCTTC.

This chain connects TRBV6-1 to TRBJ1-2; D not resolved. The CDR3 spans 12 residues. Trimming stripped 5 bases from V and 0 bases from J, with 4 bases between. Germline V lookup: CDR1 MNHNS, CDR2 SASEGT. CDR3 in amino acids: CASSPTNYGYTF. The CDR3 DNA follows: TGTGCCAGCAGTCCTACTAACTATGGCTACACCTTC.

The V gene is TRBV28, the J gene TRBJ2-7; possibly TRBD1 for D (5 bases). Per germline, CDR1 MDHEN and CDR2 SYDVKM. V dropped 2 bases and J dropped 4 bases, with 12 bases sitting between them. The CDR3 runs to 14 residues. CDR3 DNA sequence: TGTGCCAGCAGTTTAGCCCCGACAGTTTACGAGCAGTACTTC. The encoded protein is CASSLAPTVYEQYF.

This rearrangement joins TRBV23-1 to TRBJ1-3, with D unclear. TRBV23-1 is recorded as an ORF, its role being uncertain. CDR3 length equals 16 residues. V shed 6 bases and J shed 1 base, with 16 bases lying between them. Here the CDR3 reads CASSPILRGSGNTIYF. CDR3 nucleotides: TGCGCCAGCAGCCCGATACTCCGGGGTTCTGGAAACACCATATATTTT.

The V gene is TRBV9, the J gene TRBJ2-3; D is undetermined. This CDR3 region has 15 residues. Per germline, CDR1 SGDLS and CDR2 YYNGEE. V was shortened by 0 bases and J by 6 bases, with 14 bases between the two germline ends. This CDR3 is CASSVDPTFSDTQYF. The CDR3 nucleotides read TGTGCCAGCAGCGTAGACCCTACCTTCTCTGATACGCAGTATTTT.

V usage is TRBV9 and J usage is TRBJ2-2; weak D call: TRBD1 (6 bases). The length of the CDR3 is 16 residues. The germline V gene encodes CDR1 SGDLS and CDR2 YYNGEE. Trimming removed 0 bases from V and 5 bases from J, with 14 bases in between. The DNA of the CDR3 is TGTGCCAGCAGCGTAGCTGCTGGGGGCGCGACCGGGGAGCTGTTTTTT. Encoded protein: CASSVAAGGATGELFF.

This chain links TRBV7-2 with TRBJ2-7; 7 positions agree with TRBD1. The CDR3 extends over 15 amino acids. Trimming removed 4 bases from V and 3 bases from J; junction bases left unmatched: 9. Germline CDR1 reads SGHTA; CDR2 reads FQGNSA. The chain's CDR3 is CASSSIRDRHYEQYF. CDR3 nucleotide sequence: TGTGCCAGCAGCTCAATCCGGGACAGACACTACGAGCAGTACTTC.

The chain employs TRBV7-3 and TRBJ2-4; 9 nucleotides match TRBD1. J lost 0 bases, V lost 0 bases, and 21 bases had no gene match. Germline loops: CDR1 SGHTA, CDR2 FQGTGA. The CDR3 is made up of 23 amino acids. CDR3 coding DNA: TGTGCCAGCAGCTTAACCCTACAAACAGGGGGCGCGAGCTCAGTCCTAGCCAAAAACATTCAGTACTTC. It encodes CASSLTLQTGGASSVLAKNIQYF.

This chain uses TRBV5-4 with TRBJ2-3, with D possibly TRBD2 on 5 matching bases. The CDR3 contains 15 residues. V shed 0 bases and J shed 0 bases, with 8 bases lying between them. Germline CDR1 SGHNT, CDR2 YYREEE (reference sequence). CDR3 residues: CASSLGGPSTDTQYF. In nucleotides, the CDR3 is TGTGCCAGCAGCTTGGGCGGGCCTAGCACAGATACGCAGTATTTT. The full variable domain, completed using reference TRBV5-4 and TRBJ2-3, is ETGVTQSPTHLIKTRGQQVTLRCSSQSGHNTVSWYQQALGQGPQFIFQYYREEENGRGNFPPRFSGLQFPNYSSELNVNALELDDSALYLCASSLGGPSTDTQYFGPGTRLTVL.

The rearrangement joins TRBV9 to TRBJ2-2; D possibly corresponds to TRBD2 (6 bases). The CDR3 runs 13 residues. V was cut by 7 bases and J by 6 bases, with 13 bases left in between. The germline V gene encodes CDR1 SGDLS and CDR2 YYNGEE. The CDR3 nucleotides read TGTGCCAGCGGACAAGGAGGGTCCGGGGAGCTGTTTTTT. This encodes CASGQGGSGELFF.

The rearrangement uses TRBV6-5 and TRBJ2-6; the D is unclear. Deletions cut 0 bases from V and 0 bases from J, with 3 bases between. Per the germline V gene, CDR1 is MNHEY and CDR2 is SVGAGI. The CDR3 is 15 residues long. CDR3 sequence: CASSYSISGANVLTF. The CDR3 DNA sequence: TGTGCCAGCAGTTACTCTATCTCTGGGGCCAACGTCCTGACTTTC.

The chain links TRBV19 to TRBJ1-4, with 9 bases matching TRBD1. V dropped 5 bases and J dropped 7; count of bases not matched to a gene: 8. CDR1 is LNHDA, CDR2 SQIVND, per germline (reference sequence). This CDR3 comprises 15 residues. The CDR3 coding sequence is TGTGCCAGTAGTGCGGGGACAGGGTTTCGTGAAAAACTGTTTTTT. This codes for CASSAGTGFREKLFF.

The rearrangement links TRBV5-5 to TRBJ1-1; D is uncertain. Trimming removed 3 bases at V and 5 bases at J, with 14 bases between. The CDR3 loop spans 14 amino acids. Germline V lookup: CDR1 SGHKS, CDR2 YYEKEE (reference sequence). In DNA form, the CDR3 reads TGTGCCAGCAGCTCGGCCCCGACAAGGACTGAAGCTTTCTTT. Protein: CASSSAPTRTEAFF. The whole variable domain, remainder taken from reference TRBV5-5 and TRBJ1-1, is DAGVTQSPTHLIKTRGQQVTLRCSPISGHKSVSWYQQVLGQGPQFIFQYYEKEERGRGNFPDRFSARQFPNYSSELNVNALLLGDSALYLCASSSAPTRTEAFFGQGTRLTVV.

CDR3 amino acids: CASSTHGLALETQYF. The DNA for the CDR3 is TGTGCCAGCAGCACCCATGGACTAGCGCTAGAGACCCAGTACTTC. V is TRBV5-5 and J is TRBJ2-5, with TRBD2 matching over 9 bases. Trimming at V came to 4 bases and at J to 4 bases, leaving 8 bases not matched to a gene. CDR1 and CDR2 (germline): SGHKS, YYEKEE (reference sequence). This CDR3 contains 15 residues.

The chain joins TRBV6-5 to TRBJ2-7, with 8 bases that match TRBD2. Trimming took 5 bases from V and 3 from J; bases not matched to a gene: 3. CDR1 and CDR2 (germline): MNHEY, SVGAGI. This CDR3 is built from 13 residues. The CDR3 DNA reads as TGTGCCAGCAGTCGACTAGCGAGCTACGAGCAGTACTTC. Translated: CASSRLASYEQYF.

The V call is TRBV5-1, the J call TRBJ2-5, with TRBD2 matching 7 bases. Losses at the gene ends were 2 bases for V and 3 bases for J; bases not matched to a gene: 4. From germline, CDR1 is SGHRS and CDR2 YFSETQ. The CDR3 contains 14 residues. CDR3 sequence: CASSFRDYKETQYF. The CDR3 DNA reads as TGCGCCAGCAGCTTCCGGGACTACAAAGAGACCCAGTACTTC.

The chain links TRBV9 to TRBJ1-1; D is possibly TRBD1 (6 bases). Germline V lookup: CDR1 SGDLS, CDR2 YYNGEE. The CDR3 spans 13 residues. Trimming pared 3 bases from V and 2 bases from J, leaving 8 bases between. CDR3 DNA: TGTGCCAGCAGCGGGACAGCCAACACTGAAGCTTTCTTT. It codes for CASSGTANTEAFF.

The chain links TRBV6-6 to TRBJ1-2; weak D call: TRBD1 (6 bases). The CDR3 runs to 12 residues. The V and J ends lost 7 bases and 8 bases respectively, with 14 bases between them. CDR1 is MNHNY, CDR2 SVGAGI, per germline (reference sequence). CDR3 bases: TGTGCCAGCACAGTACAGGGAGACGGCTACACCTTC. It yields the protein CASTVQGDGYTF.

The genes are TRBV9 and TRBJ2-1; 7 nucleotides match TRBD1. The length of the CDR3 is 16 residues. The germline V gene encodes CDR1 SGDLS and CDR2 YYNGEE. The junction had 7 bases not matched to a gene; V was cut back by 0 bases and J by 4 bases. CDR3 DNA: TGTGCCAGCAGCGTAGCTTCGCGACAGGGTTACAATGAGCAGTTCTTC. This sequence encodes CASSVASRQGYNEQFF.

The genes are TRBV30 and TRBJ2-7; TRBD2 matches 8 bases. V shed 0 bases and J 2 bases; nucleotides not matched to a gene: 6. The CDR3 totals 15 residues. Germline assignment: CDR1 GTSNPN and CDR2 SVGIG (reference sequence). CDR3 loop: CAWSVLGGGTYEQYF. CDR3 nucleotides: TGTGCCTGGAGTGTACTAGGCGGGGGGACCTACGAGCAGTACTTC.